This T cell receptor (beta chain) was obtained from a study of blood T cell repertoires in COVID-19. About the research overall: Sample material is recorded as cDNA or gDNA derived from T cells, B-cell-depleted T cells, or PBMCs.

Sequencing used immunoSEQ multiplex PCR; TCRdb keeps in-frame clones, though not all of them. The sample has hundreds of thousands of clones, around 88% seen once. CDR3 length: 14 residues. The germline V gene has CDR1 SGHAT and CDR2 FQNNGV. The J segment lost 6 bases and the V segment lost 5 bases, leaving 7 bases of the junction unmatched. Specimen: peripheral blood. The genes are TRBV11-2 and TRBJ1-1, with TRBD1 identical over 9 bases. The TCR comes from a woman aged 25 to 39 with COVID-19, enrolled during active disease. The CDR3 region has the DNA TGTGCCAGCAGCCTGGACAGGGGATTGGCTGAAGCTTTCTTT. This codes for CASSLDRGLAEAFF.